The T cell receptor beta chain under discussion was sequenced for a study of blood T cell repertoires in COVID-19 (dated by TCRdb to the early 2020s). Regarding the research as a whole: Samples covering the acute and convalescent phases of COVID-19 were provided by collaborators in the United States, Italy and Spain. Sample metadata almost always included a de-identified subject ID, COVID-19 status, age in years and sex. The samples were drawn from the first 160 participants of the ongoing ImmuneRACE study and from 1,200 or so subjects provided by 6 global collaborators. A freely available public database, intended as a resource for researchers studying the immune response to SARS-CoV-2, is where the repertoires were released. HLA class I and class II types, where available, came from metadata supplied by the sample provider rather than from assay-based typing. The dataset comprised deeply sampled blood TCRbeta repertoires from subjects exposed to, actively infected with, or recovered from COVID-19. The prospective study material was composed of cDNA or gDNA derived from T cells, B-cell-depleted T cells, or PBMCs.

In the case of this clone: Its antigen remains undetermined. Base quality data are lacking; no much larger clone is found one base away.

TCRbeta CDR3 regions were amplified from genomic DNA by means of the immunoSEQ Assay, a bias-controlled multiplex PCR. Concerning the study's data processing: The number of nucleated cells in each sample was estimated from the amplification of reference gene primers within the assay. To quantify the absolute abundance of each unique TCRbeta CDR3 rearrangement, sequence reads were collapsed and filtered. For each sample, productive Simpson clonality was calculated as the square root of Simpson's diversity index over productive rearrangements. What TCRdb holds here is the immuneACCESS table cut down to in-frame rearrangements. Part of the clones is not present; checked against another copy, under half of the missing clones reflect an unresolved V gene, and the others are unexplained. For V, J and clone size, that table is used; D and trimming come from the DNA. Recorded for this sample are 35,000 to 45,000 clones; 60% to 85% of them occurred a single time. Clones ranked in the top ten supply 2% of the sample.

Study-level results and caveats: The quantity of clinical and demographic metadata differed by source and by participant and was supplied without curation.

CDR1 and CDR2 are read off the germline V gene (reference sequence) as MNHEY and SMNVEV. V loses 6 bases of germline sequence and J loses 6 bases, and the interval between the two ends is 21 bases. The CDR3 numbers 15 residues from cysteine through phenylalanine. CDR3 DNA is the only sequence kept; it has 45 bases, read in frame from the first base. Whole blood was collected in K2EDTA tubes by collaborating institutions according to the institutions' own protocols. For TCRbeta analysis, collaborator samples were shipped as frozen whole blood, as isolated PBMCs, or as DNA extracted from either sample type.

Recombination linked TRBV27 to TRBJ2-7, and TRBD1 may be the D gene, going by 5 matching bases. Sequenced input: peripheral blood. This TCR was sampled from a man aged 55 to 70 with active COVID-19. The sequenced DNA: TGTGCCAGCAGCAATTTGGGGCCAGGTAGAAGCGAGCAGTACTTC. It translates as CASSNLGPGRSEQYF.